This T cell receptor beta chain was retrieved from a study of tumor and adjacent non-tumor tissue in lung cancer. TCRbeta libraries were built with three rounds of nested PCR, modified from ARM-PCR. Each CDR3 protein is one row after TCRdb ran MiXCR on the multiplex PCR reads. The repertoire holds 90,000 or so distinct CDR3 sequences, with 61% as singletons. This sample's RNA came from whole unsorted tissue. This clonotype was detected many times. One end of the junction fails to match germline, which may point to a read error. The CDR3 length is 12 residues. CDR1 is MNHEY and CDR2 is SVGEGT in the germline V gene.

The genes are TRBV6-2 or TRBV6-3 and TRBJ1-3; unclear D gene. This sequence originates from a man in his sixties or seventies with non-small cell lung cancer. Specimen: lung tumor tissue. In DNA, the CDR3 is TGTGCCAGCAGCTCCACTGGAAACACCATGTATTTT. Amino acids: CASSSTGNTMYF.